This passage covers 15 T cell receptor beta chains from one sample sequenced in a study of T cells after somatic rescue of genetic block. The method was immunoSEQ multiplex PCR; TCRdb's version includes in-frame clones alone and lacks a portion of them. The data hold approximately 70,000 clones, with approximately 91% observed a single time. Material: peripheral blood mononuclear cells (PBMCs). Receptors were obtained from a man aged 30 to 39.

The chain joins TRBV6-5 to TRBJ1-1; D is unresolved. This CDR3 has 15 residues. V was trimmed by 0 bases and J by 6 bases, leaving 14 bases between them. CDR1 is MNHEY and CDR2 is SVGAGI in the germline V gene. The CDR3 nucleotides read TGTGCCAGCAGTTACTCGAGGCAGGTTGAATCTGAAGCTTTCTTT. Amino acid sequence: CASSYSRQVESEAFF.

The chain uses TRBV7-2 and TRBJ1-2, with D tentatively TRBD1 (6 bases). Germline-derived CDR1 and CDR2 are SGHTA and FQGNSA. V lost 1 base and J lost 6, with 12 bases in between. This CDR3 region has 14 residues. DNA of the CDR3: TGTGCCAGCAGCTTAGGAGGGGGGGCCGATGGCTACACCTTC. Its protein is CASSLGGGADGYTF.

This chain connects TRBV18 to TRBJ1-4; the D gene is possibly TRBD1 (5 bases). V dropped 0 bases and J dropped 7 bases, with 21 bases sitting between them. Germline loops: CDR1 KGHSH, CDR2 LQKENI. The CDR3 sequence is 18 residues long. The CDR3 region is CASSPPGQGAAGGEKLFF. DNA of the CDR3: TGTGCCAGCTCACCACCGGGGCAGGGAGCGGCTGGAGGTGAAAAACTGTTTTTT.

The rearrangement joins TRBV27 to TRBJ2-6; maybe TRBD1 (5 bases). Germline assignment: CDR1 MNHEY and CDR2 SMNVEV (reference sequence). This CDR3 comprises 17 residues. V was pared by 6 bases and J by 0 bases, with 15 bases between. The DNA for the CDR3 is TGTGCCAGCAGCGTGGTTGGACACTCCTCTGGGGCCAACGTCCTGACTTTC. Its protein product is CASSVVGHSSGANVLTF. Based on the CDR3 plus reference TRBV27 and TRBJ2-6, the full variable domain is EAQVTQNPRYLITVTGKKLTVTCSQNMNHEYMSWYRQDPGLGLRQIYYSMNVEVTDKGDVPEGYKVSRKEKRNFPLILESPSPNQTSLYFCASSVVGHSSGANVLTFGAGSRLTVL.

The CDR3 nucleotides are TGTGCCAGCGTTCTGGGGACGTTGGTGGAGACCCAGTACTTC. As protein: CASVLGTLVETQYF. The chain uses TRBV6-6 and TRBJ2-5; the D call may be TRBD1 or TRBD2 (5 bases each). Germline V lookup: CDR1 MNHNY, CDR2 SVGAGI (reference sequence). The V end lost 8 bases, the J end lost 5 bases, and 18 bases lay between the germline ends. The CDR3 length is 14 residues.

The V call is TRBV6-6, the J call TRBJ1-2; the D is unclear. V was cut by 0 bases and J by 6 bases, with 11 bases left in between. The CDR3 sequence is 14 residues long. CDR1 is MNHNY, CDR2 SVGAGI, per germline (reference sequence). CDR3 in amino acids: CASSYSRGSDGYTF. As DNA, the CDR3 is TGTGCCAGCAGTTACTCGAGAGGGTCGGATGGCTACACCTTC.

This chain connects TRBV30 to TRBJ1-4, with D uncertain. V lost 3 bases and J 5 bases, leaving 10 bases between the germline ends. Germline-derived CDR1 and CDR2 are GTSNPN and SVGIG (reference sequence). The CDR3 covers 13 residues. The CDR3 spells CAWSLTVNEKLFF. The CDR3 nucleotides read TGTGCCTGGAGCCTTACCGTAAATGAAAAACTGTTTTTT.

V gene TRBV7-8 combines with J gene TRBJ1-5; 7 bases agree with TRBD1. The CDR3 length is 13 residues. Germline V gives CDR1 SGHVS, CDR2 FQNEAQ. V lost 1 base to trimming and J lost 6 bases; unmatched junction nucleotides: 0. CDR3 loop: CASSLGQGQPQHF. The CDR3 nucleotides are TGTGCCAGCAGCTTAGGACAGGGTCAGCCCCAGCATTTT.

The CDR3 is CASMDRDYTEAFF. The CDR3 region has the DNA TGTGCCAGCATGGACAGGGACTACACTGAAGCTTTCTTT. The chain recombines TRBV6-5 with TRBJ1-1; 8 bases agree with TRBD1. Germline assignment: CDR1 MNHEY and CDR2 SVGAGI. The length of the CDR3 is 13 residues. The trim removed 7 bases at V and 3 bases at J, leaving 4 bases unmatched.

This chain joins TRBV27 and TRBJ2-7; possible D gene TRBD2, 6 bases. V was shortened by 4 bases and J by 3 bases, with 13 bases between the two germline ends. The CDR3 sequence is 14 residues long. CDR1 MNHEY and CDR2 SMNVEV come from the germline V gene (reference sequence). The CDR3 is CASSSGSEGYEQYF. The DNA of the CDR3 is TGTGCCAGCAGTTCAGGTTCGGAGGGCTACGAGCAGTACTTC.

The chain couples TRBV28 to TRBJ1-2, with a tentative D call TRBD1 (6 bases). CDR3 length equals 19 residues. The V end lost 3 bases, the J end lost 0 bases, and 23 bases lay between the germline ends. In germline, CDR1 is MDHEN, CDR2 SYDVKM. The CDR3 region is CASSFKHRASSLSNYGYTF. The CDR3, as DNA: TGTGCCAGCAGTTTTAAACACAGGGCCTCTAGCCTGTCTAACTATGGCTACACCTTC.

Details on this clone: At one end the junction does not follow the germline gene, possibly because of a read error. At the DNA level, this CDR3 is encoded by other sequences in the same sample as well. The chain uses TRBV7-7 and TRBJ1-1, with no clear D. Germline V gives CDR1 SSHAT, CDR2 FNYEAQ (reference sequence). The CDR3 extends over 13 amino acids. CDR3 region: CASSLALNTEAFF. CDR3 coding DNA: TGTGCTAGCAGCTTAGCCCTGAACACTGAAGCTTTCTTT. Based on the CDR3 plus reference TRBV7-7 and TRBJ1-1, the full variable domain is GAGVSQSPRYKVTKRGQDVTLRCDPISSHATLYWYQQALGQGPEFLTYFNYEAQPDKSGLPSDRFSAERPEGSISTLTIQRTEQRDSAMYRCASSLALNTEAFFGQGTRLTVV.

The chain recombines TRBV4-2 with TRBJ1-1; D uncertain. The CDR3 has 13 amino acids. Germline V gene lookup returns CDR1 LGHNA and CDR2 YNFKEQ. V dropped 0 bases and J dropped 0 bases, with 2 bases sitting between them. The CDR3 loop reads CASSQEMNTEAFF. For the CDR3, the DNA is TGTGCCAGCAGCCAAGAGATGAACACTGAAGCTTTCTTT.

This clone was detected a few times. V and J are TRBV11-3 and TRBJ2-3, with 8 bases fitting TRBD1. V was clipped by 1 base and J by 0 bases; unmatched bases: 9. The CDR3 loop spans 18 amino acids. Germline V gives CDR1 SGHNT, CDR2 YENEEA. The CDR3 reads CASSLGKHRGRSTDTQYF. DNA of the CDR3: TGTGCCAGCAGCTTAGGGAAACACAGGGGGAGAAGCACAGATACGCAGTATTTT.

For the CDR3, the DNA is TGTGCCAGTACCCGTGAAGCTTTCTTT. Translation: CASTREAFF. This chain links TRBV19 with TRBJ1-1; D unresolved. Germline V gene data show CDR1 as LNHDA and CDR2 as SQIVND (reference sequence). The CDR3 is made up of 9 amino acids. V was shortened by 7 bases and J by 7 bases, with 4 bases between the two germline ends. The variable domain in full, completed from reference TRBV19 and TRBJ1-1, reads DGGITQSPKYLFRKEGQNVTLSCEQNLNHDAMYWYRQDPGQGLRLIYYSQIVNDFQKGDIAEGYSVSREKKESFPLTVTSAQKNPTAFYLCASTREAFFGQGTRLTVV.